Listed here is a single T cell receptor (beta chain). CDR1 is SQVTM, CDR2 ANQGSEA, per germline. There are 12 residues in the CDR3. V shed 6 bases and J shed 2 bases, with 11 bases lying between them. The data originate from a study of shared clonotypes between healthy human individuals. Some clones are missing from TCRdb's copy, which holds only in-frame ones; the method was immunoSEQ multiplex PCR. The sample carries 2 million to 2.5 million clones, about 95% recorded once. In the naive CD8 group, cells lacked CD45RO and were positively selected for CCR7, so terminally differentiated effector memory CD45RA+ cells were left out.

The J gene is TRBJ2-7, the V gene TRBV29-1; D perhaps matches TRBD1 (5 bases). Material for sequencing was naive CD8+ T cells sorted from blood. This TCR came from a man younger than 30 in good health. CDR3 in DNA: TGCAGCGTAGCAGGGATCACCTACGAGCAGTACTTC. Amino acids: CSVAGITYEQYF.